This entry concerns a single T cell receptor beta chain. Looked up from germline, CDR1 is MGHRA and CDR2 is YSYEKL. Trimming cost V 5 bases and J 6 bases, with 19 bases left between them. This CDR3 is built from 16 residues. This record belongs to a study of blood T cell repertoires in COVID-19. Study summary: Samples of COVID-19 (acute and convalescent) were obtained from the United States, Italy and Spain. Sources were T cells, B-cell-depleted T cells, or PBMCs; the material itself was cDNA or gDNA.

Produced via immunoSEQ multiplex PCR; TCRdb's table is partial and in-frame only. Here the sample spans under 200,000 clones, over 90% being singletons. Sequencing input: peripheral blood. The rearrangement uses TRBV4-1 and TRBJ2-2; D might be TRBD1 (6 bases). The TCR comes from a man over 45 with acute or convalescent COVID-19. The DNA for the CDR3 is TGCGCCAGCAGCATGGAGGCCAGGGGAATCGCCGGGGAGCTGTTTTTT. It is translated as CASSMEARGIAGELFF.